Following are 28 T cell receptor beta chains from one sample sequenced in a study of blood T cell repertoires in COVID-19. Clones were sequenced by immunoSEQ multiplex PCR, and TCRdb holds only the in-frame ones, with some missing. Counted here are almost 400,000 clones, around 92% occurring once; the ten biggest clones make up less than 2%. Sample: PBMCs or T cells enriched from blood (not recorded which). These receptors were obtained from a woman aged 25 to 39 who had recovered from COVID-19.

This chain joins TRBV30 and TRBJ2-3, with 9 bases aligning to TRBD2. This CDR3 region has 16 residues. Germline V CDR1 and CDR2: GTSNPN, SVGIG (reference sequence). Trimming cost V 1 base and J 5 bases; bases outside gene matches: 10. CDR3 residues: CAWSAIEAGGGDTQYF. In DNA, the CDR3 is TGTGCCTGGAGTGCTATCGAGGCGGGAGGGGGAGATACGCAGTATTTT.

The chain recombines TRBV2 with TRBJ1-1; 7 nucleotides align to TRBD1. V shed 6 bases, J shed 1 base, and the junction held 2 bases outside the gene matches. This CDR3 is built from 13 residues. CDR1 SNHLY and CDR2 FYNNEI come from the germline V gene. The DNA for the CDR3 is TGTGCCAGCAGGGGGACAGCGAACACTGAAGCTTTCTTT. Translated: CASRGTANTEAFF. The whole variable domain, remainder taken from reference TRBV2 and TRBJ1-1, is EPEVTQTPSHQVTQMGQEVILRCVPISNHLYFYWYRQILGQKVEFLVSFYNNEISEKSEIFDDQFSVERPDGSNFTLKIRSTKLEDSAMYFCASRGTANTEAFFGQGTRLTVV.

The V call is TRBV7-7, the J call TRBJ2-1, with a possible D match to TRBD2 (5 bases). Germline-derived CDR1 and CDR2 are SSHAT and FNYEAQ (reference sequence). V gave up 2 bases and J gave up 12 bases, with 14 bases separating them. The CDR3 consists of 13 residues. The CDR3 DNA reads as TGTGCCAGCAGCTTATACTACGGGGAAGGGCAGTTCTTC. Translation: CASSLYYGEGQFF.

V gene TRBV7-3 combines with J gene TRBJ2-3; tentative D call: TRBD2 (6 bases). Germline CDR1 reads SGHTA; CDR2 reads FQGTGA. The CDR3 loop spans 15 amino acids. With 2 bases removed from V and 2 bases from J, the gap between germline ends came to 11 bases. CDR3 sequence (DNA): TGTGCCAGCAGCTTATTCTCTAGCGTCACAGATACGCAGTATTTT. Translated: CASSLFSSVTDTQYF.

This chain connects TRBV7-2 to TRBJ1-1, with unresolved D. CDR1 and CDR2 from the germline V gene are SGHTA and FQGNSA. The CDR3 has 14 amino acids. V gave up 4 bases and J gave up 4 bases, with 13 bases separating them. The CDR3 is CASSYPRAGTEAFF. For the CDR3, the DNA is TGTGCCAGCAGCTACCCACGGGCGGGCACTGAAGCTTTCTTT.

The J gene is TRBJ1-1, the V gene TRBV10-3, with D tentatively TRBD1 (6 bases). Germline CDR1 and CDR2: ENHRY and SYGVKD. With 5 bases removed from V and 6 bases from J, the gap between germline ends came to 16 bases. The CDR3 length is 14 residues. The chain's CDR3 is CAISSGTGLAEAFF. The CDR3 DNA reads as TGTGCCATCAGTTCCGGTACAGGGTTGGCTGAAGCTTTCTTT.

The V gene is TRBV11-2, the J gene TRBJ1-2; 9 nucleotides agree with TRBD1. This CDR3 has 12 amino acids. Germline-derived CDR1 and CDR2 are SGHAT and FQNNGV. Trimming removed 1 base from V and 11 bases from J; junction bases left unmatched: 2. The CDR3 loop is CASSLGTGDYTF. The CDR3 bases are TGTGCCAGCAGCTTAGGGACAGGGGATTACACCTTC.

The chain uses TRBV11-2 and TRBJ1-2; D ambiguous. Trimming removed 3 bases at V and 0 bases at J, with 11 bases between. The CDR3 has 15 residues. The germline gives CDR1 SGHAT, CDR2 FQNNGV. CDR3 bases: TGTGCCAGCAGCTTTCTCCTCCAGTCTAACTATGGCTACACCTTC. It is translated as CASSFLLQSNYGYTF.

The chain recombines TRBV6-1 with TRBJ1-6; 10 bases line up with TRBD1. Germline lookup yields CDR1 MNHNS and CDR2 SASEGT. This CDR3 spans 18 amino acids. V lost 4 bases to trimming and J lost 8 bases; unmatched junction nucleotides: 14. The CDR3 loop reads CASSAGTGAGVGHSPLHF. CDR3 nucleotide sequence: TGTGCCAGCAGTGCCGGGACAGGGGCTGGGGTGGGTCATTCACCCCTCCACTTT.

This rearrangement joins TRBV5-1 to TRBJ1-2; D is uncertain. The V and J ends lost 0 bases and 8 bases respectively, with 20 bases between them. There are 16 residues in the CDR3. In germline, CDR1 is SGHRS, CDR2 YFSETQ. Here the CDR3 reads CASSLAGEGETGGYTF. The CDR3 bases are TGCGCCAGCAGCTTGGCCGGGGAGGGAGAGACGGGAGGCTACACCTTC.

V usage is TRBV19 and J usage is TRBJ1-6, with TRBD1 identical over 8 bases. The CDR3 spans 15 residues. Germline trimming cut 4 bases from V and 10 bases from J; bases unmatched to any gene: 9. Germline V lookup: CDR1 LNHDA, CDR2 SQIVND (reference sequence). Here the CDR3 DNA reads TGTGCCAGTAGTACCCGGGACAGGCCCCAGTCACCCCTCCACTTT. Protein product: CASSTRDRPQSPLHF.

The chain links TRBV9 to TRBJ2-2, with TRBD2 as a possible D gene (5 bases). This CDR3 contains 16 residues. V lost 7 bases to trimming and J lost 2 bases, with 18 bases between them. Looked up from germline, CDR1 is SGDLS and CDR2 is YYNGEE. The CDR3, as DNA: TGTGCCAGCCACCGGGGTCGCCAGGTCAACACCGGGGAGCTGTTTTTT. It is translated as CASHRGRQVNTGELFF.

The gene calls are TRBV9 and TRBJ1-4; possible D gene TRBD1, 6 bases. This CDR3 spans 15 amino acids. Germline assignment: CDR1 SGDLS and CDR2 YYNGEE. V gave up 3 bases and J gave up 7 bases, with 16 bases separating them. DNA for the CDR3: TGTGCCAGCAGCGAAAGACCGGGAGGGGGTGAAAAACTGTTTTTT. Translating it yields CASSERPGGGEKLFF.

This clone was counted a single time. This chain joins TRBV5-8 and TRBJ1-4, with a possible D match to TRBD1 (5 bases). The CDR3 runs to 12 residues. V lost 1 base to trimming and J lost 13 bases, with 11 bases between them. The germline V gene has CDR1 SGHTS and CDR2 YDEGEE. CDR3: CASSLKGHLLFF. DNA for the CDR3: TGTGCCAGCAGCTTGAAAGGACACCTACTGTTTTTT.

This chain uses TRBV11-2 with TRBJ1-4; 8 nucleotides match TRBD1. Germline CDR1 reads SGHAT; CDR2 reads FQNNGV. The CDR3 loop spans 16 amino acids. J was trimmed by 0 bases and V by 5 bases; bases with no gene match: 5. The CDR3 is CASSPLQGATNEKLFF. The CDR3 DNA is TGTGCCAGCAGCCCCTTACAGGGGGCAACTAATGAAAAACTGTTTTTT.

J is TRBJ1-5 and V is TRBV2; unclear D gene. Germline V gene sequence: CDR1 SNHLY, CDR2 FYNNEI. The CDR3 contains 12 residues. V lost 6 bases and J lost 6, with 9 bases in between. The DNA of the CDR3 is TGTGCCAGCAGCTCGGGGTCTCAGCCCCAGCATTTT. Amino acid sequence: CASSSGSQPQHF.

The chain joins TRBV2 to TRBJ2-7, with TRBD1 identical over 8 bases. The CDR3 consists of 15 residues. With V trimmed by 2 bases and J by 1 base, 4 bases remained unmatched. The V gene's germline CDR1 is SNHLY and CDR2 FYNNEI. In DNA, the CDR3 is TGTGCCAGCAGTGAACGGACAGGGTCTTCCTACGAGCAGTACTTC. Translated, it gives CASSERTGSSYEQYF.

The rearrangement links TRBV7-3 to TRBJ1-6; no reliable D call. CDR3 length equals 15 residues. Germline assignment: CDR1 SGHTA and CDR2 FQGTGA. Deletions cut 2 bases from V and 7 bases from J, with 12 bases between. The CDR3 loop reads CASSLAPGGNSPLHF. CDR3 nucleotide sequence: TGTGCCAGCAGCTTAGCTCCGGGAGGCAATTCACCCCTCCACTTT.

This clone was seen a single time. The rearrangement uses TRBV3-1 (or the pseudogene TRBV3-2) and TRBJ1-4; D perhaps matches TRBD1 (5 bases). The CDR3 contains 13 residues. The germline gives CDR1 LGHDT, CDR2 YNNKEL (reference sequence). Trimming left V 3 bases short and J 14 bases short, with 16 bases between. This CDR3 reads CASSHDWGGDLFF. The CDR3 nucleotides are TGTGCCAGCAGCCATGACTGGGGCGGAGATCTGTTTTTT.

V gene TRBV24-1 combines with J gene TRBJ1-1, with 8 bases that match TRBD1. Germline V gene sequence: CDR1 KGHDR, CDR2 SFDVKD. V shed 5 bases, J shed 5 bases, and the junction held 9 bases outside the gene matches. CDR3 length equals 15 residues. DNA for the CDR3: TGTGCCACCAGTGGACCGACAGGGGATTGGACTGAAGCTTTCTTT. Its protein is CATSGPTGDWTEAFF.

The V call is TRBV7-6, the J call TRBJ2-7, with 7 bases fitting TRBD2. V lost 4 bases, J lost 0 bases, and 12 bases stayed unmatched. The CDR3 sequence is 17 residues long. In germline, CDR1 is SGHVS, CDR2 FNYEAQ. CDR3 DNA sequence: TGTGCCAGCAGCTCGATTTTAGCGGGCTGGAGCTCCTACGAGCAGTACTTC. It yields the protein CASSSILAGWSSYEQYF.

The V gene is TRBV9, the J gene TRBJ2-2, with D unclear. The CDR3 is made up of 12 amino acids. V shed 0 bases and J shed 7 bases, with 4 bases lying between them. The V gene's germline CDR1 is SGDLS and CDR2 YYNGEE. CDR3 nucleotides: TGTGCCAGCAGCGTAGCTGTCGGGGAGCTGTTTTTT. Translating gives CASSVAVGELFF.

The chain recombines TRBV2 with TRBJ1-1; 7 bases align to TRBD1. CDR3 size: 14 residues. CDR1 is SNHLY, CDR2 FYNNEI, per germline. J was trimmed by 6 bases and V by 5 bases; bases with no gene match: 9. This CDR3 is CASSITDRDAEAFF. CDR3 coding DNA: TGTGCCAGCAGTATCACCGACAGGGACGCTGAAGCTTTCTTT.

The chain recombines TRBV6-6 with TRBJ1-2; D perhaps matches TRBD1 (5 bases). Trimming removed 8 bases at V and 2 bases at J, with 15 bases between. This CDR3 contains 14 residues. Germline CDR1 reads MNHNY; CDR2 reads SVGAGI (reference sequence). The CDR3 nucleotides read TGTGCCAGCGGCCTTGTGGGACTGAACTATGGCTACACCTTC. Amino acid sequence: CASGLVGLNYGYTF.

This clone was picked up a small number of times. The J gene is TRBJ2-1, the V gene TRBV28; 7 nucleotides line up with TRBD2. After removal of 8 bases from V and 4 bases from J, the junction contained 14 bases not matched to a gene. The CDR3 has 16 residues. Germline CDR1 is MDHEN and CDR2 is SYDVKM. This chain's CDR3 is CASPPQTSFRYNEQFF. CDR3 in DNA: TGTGCCAGCCCCCCCCAGACTAGCTTTCGATACAATGAGCAGTTCTTC.

The genes are TRBV28 and TRBJ1-2; 8 nucleotides align to TRBD1. The CDR3 covers 15 residues. The V gene end was trimmed by 4 bases and the J gene end by 1 base; junction bases not matched to a gene: 5. CDR1 MDHEN and CDR2 SYDVKM come from the germline V gene. In DNA, the CDR3 is TGTGCCAGCAGTTCCCGGGACAGGAGTAACTATGGCTACACCTTC. Protein sequence: CASSSRDRSNYGYTF.

This clone was detected once. The rearrangement joins TRBV19 to TRBJ1-5, with 8 bases fitting TRBD1. Per germline, CDR1 LNHDA and CDR2 SQIVND (reference sequence). V lost 6 bases and J lost 6; bases outside the gene matches: 13. The CDR3 contains 16 residues. The CDR3 nucleotides are TGTGCCAGTAGCCCACCCACTTCCGGACAGGGTCAGCCCCAGCATTTT. Its translation: CASSPPTSGQGQPQHF. Full variable domain (outside the CDR3, taken from reference TRBV19 and TRBJ1-5): DGGITQSPKYLFRKEGQNVTLSCEQNLNHDAMYWYRQDPGQGLRLIYYSQIVNDFQKGDIAEGYSVSREKKESFPLTVTSAQKNPTAFYLCASSPPTSGQGQPQHFGDGTRLSIL.

The gene calls are TRBV13 and TRBJ1-4; D is unresolved. The CDR3 covers 13 residues. Germline CDR1 reads PRHDT; CDR2 reads FYEKMQ (reference sequence). Trimming shortened V by 2 bases and J by 6 bases, and 7 bases separated the two germline ends. CDR3 region: CASSLSPDEKLFF. The DNA of the CDR3 is TGTGCCAGCAGCTTATCCCCGGATGAAAAACTGTTTTTT. The full variable domain, rest sourced from reference TRBV13 and TRBJ1-4, is AAGVIQSPRHLIKEKRETATLKCYPIPRHDTVYWYQQGPGQDPQFLISFYEKMQSDKGSIPDRFSAQQFSDYHSELNMSSLELGDSALYFCASSLSPDEKLFFGSGTQLSVL.